A selection of T cell receptor beta chains follows, all from one sample in a study of tumor-infiltrating lymphocytes in primary liver carcinoma. Using its own MiXCR run on the multiplex PCR reads, TCRdb lists one record per CDR3 protein. The table lists about 180,000 distinct CDR3 sequences, about 55% of them singletons. The source material was peripheral blood. The origin of the receptors is a man aged 35 to 55 with primary liver carcinoma and hepatitis B virus infection. Each CDR3 is given with its conserved first and last residue. A D gene is named only where the DNA matches it firmly. A clone size is listed for some rows: how often the clone was seen (once, few, many), or a class if it is expanded.

TRBJ2-7,.,TRBV6-2/TRBV6-3,TRBD2,TGTGCCAGCAGTTACTCACGGGCGGGAGGACTTTGGGAGCAGTACTTC,CASSYSRAGGLWEQYF
TRBJ2-1,.,TRBV7-9,TRBD2,TGTGCCAGCAGTAAGGGACTAGAGGGCGGCTCCTACAATGAGCAGTTCTTC,CASSKGLEGGSYNEQFF
TRBJ2-5,.,TRBV10-3,TRBD1,TGTGCCATCAGTGAGACAGGGGGCGCGGGGGAGACCCAGTACTTC,CAISETGGAGETQYF
TRBJ1-1,.,TRBV13,.,TGTGCCGGCAGCTTAGTACGTGAAGCTTTCTTT,CAGSLVREAFF
TRBJ1-2,many,TRBV6-6,TRBD1,TGTGCCAGCAGTTACGAATTACAGGGGAATGGCTACACCTTC,CASSYELQGNGYTF
TRBJ2-7,.,TRBV11-2,.,TGTGCCAGCTCCCTAGGGACGGGCTCCTACGACCAGTACTTC,CASSLGTGSYDQYF
TRBJ2-7,.,TRBV5-1,TRBD1,TGCGCCAGCAGCTTGGGGGGACAGGCCACCTACGAGCAGTACTTC,CASSLGGQATYEQYF
TRBJ2-3,.,TRBV4-1,.,TGCGCCAGCAGCCCGCGGGACACAGATACGCAGTATTTT,CASSPRDTDTQYF
TRBJ1-6,few,TRBV10-2,.,TGCGCCAGCAGTGAGTCACAGAGTTCTCCCCTCCACTTT,CASSESQSSPLHF
TRBJ2-1,.,TRBV11-2,TRBD2,TGTGCCAGAAGCGGGGACTTTCAAGAGACCCAGTTCTTC,CARSGDFQETQFF
TRBJ2-1,few,TRBV5-5,TRBD2,TGTGCCAGCAGCTTGGAGACTAGCGGGTACAACAATGAGCAGTTCTTC,CASSLETSGYNNEQFF
TRBJ2-3,.,TRBV6-1,.,TGTGCCAGCAGTGAGAGGCCAGCGTCGCAGTATTTT,CASSERPASQYF
TRBJ2-3,few,TRBV4-2,TRBD1,TGTACCAGCAGCCAAGGCTCCGGACAGGGGGCGAAGGATACGCAGTATTTT,CTSSQGSGQGAKDTQYF
TRBJ2-5,few,TRBV28,.,TGTGCCAGCAGCCCCGGGGGAAAGGAACGAAAGACCCAGTACTTC,CASSPGGKERKTQYF
TRBJ1-1,.,TRBV6-2/TRBV6-3,TRBD1,TGTGCCAGCAGAACCACAGGGGGCTACACTGAAGCTTTCTTT,CASRTTGGYTEAFF
TRBJ1-1,once,TRBV11-2,.,TGTGCCAGCAGCTTGACTCTTGGAATCACTGAAGTTTTCTTT,CASSLTLGITEVFF
TRBJ2-3,.,TRBV5-1,.,TGCGCCAATGGGTTAGATGGCACAGATACGCAGTATTTT,CANGLDGTDTQYF
TRBJ2-7,.,TRBV12-3/TRBV12-4,TRBD2,TGTGCCAGCAGTTTTGGGCGGGAGGGCCCCCGGTACTTC,CASSFGREGPRYF
TRBJ1-2,.,TRBV4-1,.,TGCGCCAGCAGCCAAGGCGGGGGACTTAACTATGGCTACACCTTC,CASSQGGGLNYGYTF
TRBJ1-1,.,TRBV4-1,.,TGCGCCAGCATAGGGGGAGGATTAGGGACTGAAGCTTTCTTT,CASIGGGLGTEAFF
TRBJ2-7,.,TRBV6-6,.,TGTGCCAGCAACCGTGACCGTAGCTCCTACGAGCAGTACTTC,CASNRDRSSYEQYF
TRBJ1-2,.,TRBV21-1,.,TGTGCCAGCAGCGGCAGCACTTATGGCTACACATTC,CASSGSTYGYTF
TRBJ2-3,many,TRBV11-2,.,TGTGCCAGCACCAGGGGAGGAGAGCGGGATACGCAGTATTTT,CASTRGGERDTQYF
TRBJ1-5,.,TRBV6-5,.,TGTGCCAGCAGTTACGGAGCAGGGAGCAATCAGCCCCAGCATTTT,CASSYGAGSNQPQHF
TRBJ1-2,.,TRBV11-2,.,TGTGCCAGCGGCTCAGAGGGTTTTGACTATGGCTGCACCTTC,CASGSEGFDYGCTF
TRBJ2-5,many,TRBV29-1,.,TGCAGCGTTGAAGAGGGGGGCCTCAAAGAGACCCAGTACTTC,CSVEEGGLKETQYF
TRBJ2-3,.,TRBV11-2,TRBD2,TGTGCCAGCTGCCCCCGCGTGGGCGGGAGTGGATTCGCAGATATGCAGTATTTT,CASCPRVGGSGFADMQYF
TRBJ2-1,.,TRBV6-5,.,TGTGACAGCAGTTACTCGCGGAGAGGCGGCTCCTACAATGAGCATTTCTTC,CDSSYSRRGGSYNEHFF
TRBJ2-3,.,TRBV29-1,.,TGCAGCGTTAGTCCCCCGGGGGGCAGGAGCACAGATACGCAGTATTTT,CSVSPPGGRSTDTQYF
TRBJ2-5,.,TRBV12-3/TRBV12-4,.,TGTGCCAGCAGTTTCTGGGCCCAAGAGACCCAGTACTTC,CASSFWAQETQYF
TRBJ2-1,.,TRBV12-3/TRBV12-4,TRBD1,TGTCCCAGCAGCTTATCGGGACAGGGTGCCTACAATGAGCAGTTCTTC,CPSSLSGQGAYNEQFF
TRBJ2-3,.,TRBV10-3,TRBD2,TGTGCCATCAGGACCCGGGACACCGGGGCTAGCGGGAGGAACACAGATACGCAGTATTTT,CAIRTRDTGASGRNTDTQYF
TRBJ1-5,once,TRBV5-8,.,TGTGCCAGCAGCTTTTATGGTCAGAAGCATAGCAATCAGCCCCAGCATTTT,CASSFYGQKHSNQPQHF
TRBJ2-7,.,TRBV4-1,.,TGCGCCAGCAGCCAAGATCACCAGCTCCAGTACTTC,CASSQDHQLQYF
TRBJ2-2,.,TRBV14,.,TGTGCCAGCAGCCAAGAGAGGGGGGAGCTGTTTTTT,CASSQERGELFF
TRBJ2-5,.,TRBV11-2,.,TGTGCCAGCAGCTTAGGGGCACCCCAAGAGATCCAGTACTTC,CASSLGAPQEIQYF
TRBJ2-7,.,TRBV11-2,TRBD2,TGTGCCAGCAGTCCTGCGGGCGGGAGGACCTACGAGCAGTACTTC,CASSPAGGRTYEQYF